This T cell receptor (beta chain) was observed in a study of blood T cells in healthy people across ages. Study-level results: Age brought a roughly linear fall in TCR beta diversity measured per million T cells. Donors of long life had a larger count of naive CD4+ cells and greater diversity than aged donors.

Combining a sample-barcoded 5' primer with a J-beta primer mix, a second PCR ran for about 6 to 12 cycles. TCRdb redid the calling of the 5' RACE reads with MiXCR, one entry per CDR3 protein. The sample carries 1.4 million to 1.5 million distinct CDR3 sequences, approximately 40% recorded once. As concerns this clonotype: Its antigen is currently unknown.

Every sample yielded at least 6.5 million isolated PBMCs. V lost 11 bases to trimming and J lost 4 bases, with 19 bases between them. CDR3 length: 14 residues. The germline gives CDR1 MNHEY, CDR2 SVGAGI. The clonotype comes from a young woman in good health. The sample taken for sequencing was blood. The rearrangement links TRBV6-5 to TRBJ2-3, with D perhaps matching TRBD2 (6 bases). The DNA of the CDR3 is TGTGCCGTCTCCCGCGGGGTCGGTTCAGATACGCAGTATTTT. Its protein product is CAVSRGVGSDTQYF.